This entry is about one T cell receptor (beta chain). TCRdb keeps only in-frame clones here, not all; method: immunoSEQ multiplex PCR. The sample includes around 400,000 clones, about 90% of them seen just once. The data originate from a study of blood T cell repertoires in COVID-19. Study summary: Acute and convalescent COVID-19 samples came from the United States, Italy and Spain.

This CDR3 region has 15 residues. This receptor was identified in a woman aged 60-70 years with COVID-19, enrolled during active disease. The sequenced sample consisted of peripheral blood. This chain uses TRBV21-1 with TRBJ2-2; TRBD2 was called by the table and not checked on the DNA. TRBV21-1 corresponds to a pseudogene. The CDR3 here is CASSPLARDTGELFF. The CDR3 DNA follows: TGTGCCAGCAGCCCTCTTGCTCGGGACACCGGGGAGCTGTTTTTT.